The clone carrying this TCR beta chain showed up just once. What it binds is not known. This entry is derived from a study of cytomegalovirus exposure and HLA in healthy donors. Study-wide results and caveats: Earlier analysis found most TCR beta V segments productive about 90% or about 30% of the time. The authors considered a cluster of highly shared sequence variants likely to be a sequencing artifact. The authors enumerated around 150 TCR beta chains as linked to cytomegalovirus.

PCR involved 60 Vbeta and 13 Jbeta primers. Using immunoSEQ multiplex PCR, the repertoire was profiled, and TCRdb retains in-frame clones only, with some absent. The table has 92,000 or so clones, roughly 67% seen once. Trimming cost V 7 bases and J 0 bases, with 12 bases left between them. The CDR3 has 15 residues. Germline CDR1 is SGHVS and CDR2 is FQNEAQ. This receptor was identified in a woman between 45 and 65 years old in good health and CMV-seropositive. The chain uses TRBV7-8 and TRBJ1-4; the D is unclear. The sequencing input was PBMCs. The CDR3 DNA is TGTGCCAGCACCCCCTGGGAGACAACTAATGAAAAACTGTTTTTT. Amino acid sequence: CASTPWETTNEKLFF.